What follows describes a single T cell receptor (beta chain). The antigen remains undetermined. This entry belongs to a study of T cell responses to AZD1222 COVID-19 vaccine. Study-wide points: AZD1222 recipients seropositive at baseline numbered only six or seven.

The assay was immunoSEQ multiplex PCR, and TCRdb's table has in-frame clones only and misses some. The sample has more than 95,000 clones, around 89% seen once. The V gene end was trimmed by 6 bases and the J gene end by 4 bases; junction bases not matched to a gene: 3. This CDR3 contains 14 residues. The germline CDR1 and CDR2 sequences are KGHDR and SFDVKD. Recipients boosted at about 4 weeks or about 12 weeks are pooled. The sample here was peripheral blood, taken 28 days after the second AZD1222 dose. The J gene is TRBJ2-1, the V gene TRBV24-1; 9 bases line up with TRBD2. The receptor's source is an adult who received the AZD1222 COVID-19 vaccine. The DNA for the CDR3 is TGTGCCACCAGTCTTAGCGGGAGTTACAATGAGCAGTTCTTC. Residues: CATSLSGSYNEQFF.